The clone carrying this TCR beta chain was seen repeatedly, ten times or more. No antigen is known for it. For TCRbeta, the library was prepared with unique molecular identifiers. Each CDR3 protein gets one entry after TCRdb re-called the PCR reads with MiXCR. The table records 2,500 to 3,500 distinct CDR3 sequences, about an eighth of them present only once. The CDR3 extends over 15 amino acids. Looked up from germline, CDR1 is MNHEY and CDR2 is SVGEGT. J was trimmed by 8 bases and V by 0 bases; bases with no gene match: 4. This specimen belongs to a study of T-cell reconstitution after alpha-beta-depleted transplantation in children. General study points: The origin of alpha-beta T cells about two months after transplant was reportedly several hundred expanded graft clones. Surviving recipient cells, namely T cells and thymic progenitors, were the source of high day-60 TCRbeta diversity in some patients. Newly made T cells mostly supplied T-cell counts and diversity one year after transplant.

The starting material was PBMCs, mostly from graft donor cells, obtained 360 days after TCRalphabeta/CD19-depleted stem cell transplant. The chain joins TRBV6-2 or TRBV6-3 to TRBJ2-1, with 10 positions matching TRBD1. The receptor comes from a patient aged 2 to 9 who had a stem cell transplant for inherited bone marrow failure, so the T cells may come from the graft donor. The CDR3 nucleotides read TGTGCCAGCAGTTACTCCCGGGACAGGGGTTATGAGCAGTTCTTC. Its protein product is CASSYSRDRGYEQFF.